This T cell receptor beta chain is drawn from a study of chemoradiotherapy in HPV16-positive cancers. Germline lookup yields CDR1 SGHAT and CDR2 FQDESV (reference sequence). Deletions cut 2 bases from V and 2 bases from J, with 18 bases between. CDR3 length: 17 amino acids. Concerning this clone itself: What it binds is unknown.

Libraries were prepared by immunoSEQ multiplex PCR; TCRdb keeps only in-frame clonotypes and omits some of them. The repertoire holds under 20,000 clones, more than 75% seen once, with approximately 3.5% in the top ten. Overall study findings and caveats: Non-HPV-specific T cells did not expand in tumors during treatment, whereas candidate HPV-specific clones and E7-related motifs did.

Over chemoradiotherapy, repertoires were sampled more than once. The gene calls are TRBV11-1 and TRBJ1-2; D gene uncertain. This clonotype originated in a human donor with HPV-associated anogenital cancer. Material: blood, obtained from a patient who underwent chemoradiotherapy. The CDR3 coding sequence is TGTGCCAGCAGCTTATTACGCGGTGAGGGCCCCAACTATGGCTACACCTTC. Translating gives CASSLLRGEGPNYGYTF.